The 21 T cell receptor beta chains listed next were all sequenced from one sample in a study of cytomegalovirus exposure and HLA in healthy donors. PCR was performed using 60 Vbeta and 13 Jbeta primers. Clones were read by immunoSEQ multiplex PCR, and TCRdb kept only the in-frame ones, dropping some. The data contain fewer than 200,000 clones, under 80% of them singletons. The sequencing input was PBMCs. These receptors originate from a female donor in good health and CMV-seronegative.

This clone was found once. The gene calls are TRBV6-5 and TRBJ2-4; tentative D call: TRBD2 (7 bases). CDR1 MNHEY and CDR2 SVGAGI come from the germline V gene. Trimming stripped 6 bases from V and 8 bases from J, with 20 bases between. This CDR3 is built from 15 residues. The CDR3 sequence is CASRPTWWGGDIQYF. For the CDR3, the DNA is TGTGCCAGCAGACCAACCTGGTGGGGGGGCGACATTCAGTACTTC.

The chain combines TRBV10-3 with TRBJ2-7; 9 positions agree with TRBD1. This CDR3 contains 16 residues. Looked up from germline, CDR1 is ENHRY and CDR2 is SYGVKD. V gave up 4 bases and J gave up 4 bases; unmatched junction bases: 11. The CDR3 is CAISASIGTGSYEQYF. CDR3 coding DNA: TGTGCCATCAGTGCGAGCATTGGGACAGGGTCTTACGAGCAGTACTTC.

The chain employs TRBV10-3 and TRBJ2-7; D not resolved. V was pared by 1 base and J by 3 bases, with 7 bases between. The CDR3 is made up of 13 amino acids. Germline-derived CDR1 and CDR2 are ENHRY and SYGVKD. CDR3 region: CAISELVIYEQYF. The CDR3 DNA follows: TGTGCCATCAGTGAGTTAGTTATCTACGAGCAGTACTTC.

The chain carries TRBV29-1 and TRBJ2-7, with D tentatively TRBD2 (6 bases). Between the trimmed V and J ends, which lost 7 bases and 5 bases, there was a span of 12 bases. The germline CDR1 and CDR2 sequences are SQVTM and ANQGSEA. CDR3 length: 11 residues. DNA for the CDR3: TGCAGCGCCACTAGCACCGACGAGCAGTACTTC. Amino acids: CSATSTDEQYF.

The genes are TRBV14 and TRBJ2-3, with 8 bases lining up with TRBD2. Germline V lookup: CDR1 SGHDN, CDR2 FVKESK. The V segment lost 1 base and the J segment 6 bases; nucleotides outside the gene matches: 9. CDR3 size: 16 residues. CDR3 bases: TGTGCCAGCAGCCAAGTGGTCGGGGGGGTCCGGGATACGCAGTATTTT. Translation: CASSQVVGGVRDTQYF.

The chain carries TRBV5-1 and TRBJ1-4; 9 bases line up with TRBD1. This CDR3 has 15 residues. Germline V gene data show CDR1 as SGHRS and CDR2 as YFSETQ. Germline trimming cut 4 bases from V and 8 bases from J; bases unmatched to any gene: 9. CDR3 nucleotide sequence: TGCGCCAGCAGCAGAGTGCGGGACAGGGAGGAAAAACTGTTTTTT. Residues: CASSRVRDREEKLFF. The whole variable domain, remainder taken from reference TRBV5-1 and TRBJ1-4, is KAGVTQTPRYLIKTRGQQVTLSCSPISGHRSVSWYQQTPGQGLQFLFEYFSETQRNKGNFPGRFSGRQFSNSRSEMNVSTLELGDSALYLCASSRVRDREEKLFFGSGTQLSVL.

V and J are TRBV6-5 and TRBJ2-7, with TRBD2 as a possible D gene (5 bases). The CDR3 spans 12 residues. Germline values: CDR1 MNHEY, CDR2 SVGAGI. V was shortened by 7 bases and J by 6 bases, with 13 bases between the two germline ends. The DNA for the CDR3 is TGTGCCAGCACGAGGGCAGGCTCCGAGCAGTACTTC. This codes for CASTRAGSEQYF.

The CDR3 region has the DNA TGTGCCTGGAGTGTAATACGGTCGGGAAACACCATATATTTT. Its translation: CAWSVIRSGNTIYF. This rearrangement joins TRBV30 to TRBJ1-3; no clear D gene. V was clipped by 0 bases and J by 4 bases, with 10 bases between them. Germline-derived CDR1 and CDR2 are GTSNPN and SVGIG (reference sequence). The CDR3 runs to 14 residues.

The rearrangement links TRBV29-1 to TRBJ2-7; tentatively, D is TRBD1 (5 bases). The V end was cut by 0 bases, the J end by 2 bases, with 14 bases between. The CDR3 extends over 15 amino acids. Per the germline V gene, CDR1 is SQVTM and CDR2 is ANQGSEA. The CDR3 nucleotides read TGCAGCGTTGAAGAAGGGGCAGGGTCTACCTACGAGCAGTACTTC. This translates into CSVEEGAGSTYEQYF.

In DNA form, the CDR3 reads TGCGCCACCGACGGGGGGAGGATGAGAGATACGCAGTATTTT. This translates into CATDGGRMRDTQYF. The J gene is TRBJ2-3, the V gene TRBV10-2, with 7 bases that match TRBD2. V was pared by 10 bases and J by 5 bases, with 12 bases of the junction left unmatched. Germline V gene lookup returns CDR1 WSHSY and CDR2 SAAADI. The CDR3 has 14 residues.

This chain joins TRBV5-8 and TRBJ1-3; a possible D gene is TRBD1 (5 bases). The length of the CDR3 is 15 residues. Germline CDR1 SGHTS, CDR2 YDEGEE. V lost 4 bases and J lost 8, with 19 bases in between. For the CDR3, the DNA is TGTGCCAGCAGCGATCCAACCTTCAGGGACTACACCATATATTTT. It yields the protein CASSDPTFRDYTIYF. Variable domain in full (rest from reference TRBV5-8 and TRBJ1-3): EAGVTQSPTHLIKTRGQQATLRCSPISGHTSVYWYQQALGLGLQFLLWYDEGEERNRGNFPPRFSGRQFPNYSSELNVNALELEDSALYLCASSDPTFRDYTIYFGEGSWLTVV.

The CDR3 loop is CASRRQAGNTIYF. The DNA of the CDR3 is TGTGCCAGCAGGAGACAGGCTGGAAACACCATATATTTT. The chain recombines TRBV6-1 with TRBJ1-3; possibly TRBD1 for D (6 bases). Trimming removed 6 bases from V and 2 bases from J, with 8 bases in between. The CDR3 runs 13 residues. From germline, CDR1 is MNHNS and CDR2 SASEGT.

This chain joins TRBV19 and TRBJ1-1, with a weak D call TRBD1 (6 bases). Germline V gene sequence: CDR1 LNHDA, CDR2 SQIVND (reference sequence). CDR3 length: 13 residues. V was cut by 9 bases and J by 6 bases, with 17 bases left in between. In nucleotides, the CDR3 is TGTGCCAGCACTTCCGGGACAAAGGCTGAAGCTTTCTTT. Protein sequence: CASTSGTKAEAFF. The full variable domain, rest sourced from reference TRBV19 and TRBJ1-1, is DGGITQSPKYLFRKEGQNVTLSCEQNLNHDAMYWYRQDPGQGLRLIYYSQIVNDFQKGDIAEGYSVSREKKESFPLTVTSAQKNPTAFYLCASTSGTKAEAFFGQGTRLTVV.

V is TRBV19 and J is TRBJ2-7; 11 bases agree with TRBD2. This CDR3 is built from 15 residues. The junction had 3 bases not matched to a gene; V was cut back by 3 bases and J by 2 bases. Germline V gene sequence: CDR1 LNHDA, CDR2 SQIVND (reference sequence). In DNA, the CDR3 is TGTGCCAGTAGTATTTTGACTAGCGGGACCTACGAGCAGTACTTC. Amino acids: CASSILTSGTYEQYF. Looking up the rest from reference TRBV19 and TRBJ2-7 gives the full variable domain: DGGITQSPKYLFRKEGQNVTLSCEQNLNHDAMYWYRQDPGQGLRLIYYSQIVNDFQKGDIAEGYSVSREKKESFPLTVTSAQKNPTAFYLCASSILTSGTYEQYFGPGTRLTVT.

The V and J genes are TRBV29-1 and TRBJ2-1; D may be TRBD2 (5 bases). The CDR3 covers 13 residues. CDR1 and CDR2 (germline): SQVTM, ANQGSEA. V gave up 7 bases and J gave up 6 bases, with 16 bases separating them. This chain's CDR3 is CSGGASLGNEQFF. CDR3 coding DNA: TGCAGCGGGGGAGCTAGTTTGGGCAATGAGCAGTTCTTC.

This clone has more than one count but fewer than ten. The chain combines TRBV19 with TRBJ2-3; D uncertain. Germline V gene data show CDR1 as LNHDA and CDR2 as SQIVND (reference sequence). The CDR3 runs to 13 residues. The ends were cut back, 1 base at V and 3 bases at J, with 5 bases in the middle. CDR3 nucleotides: TGTGCCAGTAGTATAGGCCGGACAGATACGCAGTATTTT. Amino acid sequence: CASSIGRTDTQYF.

The chain combines TRBV18 with TRBJ2-7; tentative D call: TRBD2 (5 bases). Trimming shortened V by 0 bases and J by 6 bases, and 12 bases separated the two germline ends. Germline CDR1 reads KGHSH; CDR2 reads LQKENI. The CDR3 consists of 14 residues. CDR3 DNA sequence: TGTGCCAGCTCACCACCGTCTAGCTCGGGCGAGCAGTACTTC. Its translation: CASSPPSSSGEQYF.

This chain joins TRBV5-1 and TRBJ2-7; TRBD2 might be the D (6 bases). The V end was cut by 5 bases, the J end by 6 bases, with 27 bases between. The CDR3 consists of 17 residues. Germline CDR1 and CDR2: SGHRS and YFSETQ. The CDR3 loop reads CASSYWASVGGTSEQYF. CDR3 nucleotide sequence: TGCGCCAGCAGTTATTGGGCTAGCGTTGGTGGTACGTCCGAGCAGTACTTC.

This rearrangement joins TRBV5-4 to TRBJ1-4; D is possibly TRBD1 (6 bases). The CDR3 is 15 residues long. Per the germline V gene, CDR1 is SGHNT and CDR2 is YYREEE (reference sequence). Trimming removed 3 bases at V and 5 bases at J, with 14 bases between. CDR3 DNA: TGTGCCAGCAGCTCTTCAGGACAGCCAAATGAAAAACTGTTTTTT. Encoded protein: CASSSSGQPNEKLFF.

This rearrangement joins TRBV11-2 to TRBJ1-2, with D possibly matching TRBD1 (6 bases). V lost 5 bases, J lost 4 bases, and 14 bases lay in between. CDR3 length equals 14 residues. Germline CDR1 is SGHAT and CDR2 is FQNNGV. CDR3 region: CASSPYRGAYGYTF. In DNA, the CDR3 is TGTGCCAGCAGCCCCTATCGGGGGGCCTATGGCTACACCTTC.

The chain recombines TRBV5-4 with TRBJ2-1; 8 bases map to TRBD1. V was clipped by 1 base and J by 4 bases; unmatched bases: 4. The CDR3 has 15 amino acids. Germline values: CDR1 SGHNT, CDR2 YYREEE (reference sequence). The CDR3 DNA sequence: TGTGCCAGCAGCTTGCAGGACAGGGTTTACAATGAGCAGTTCTTC. Residues: CASSLQDRVYNEQFF.